This T cell receptor beta chain emerged from a study of cytomegalovirus exposure and HLA in healthy donors (TCRdb year 2017). Background for the entire study: According to an earlier analysis of 587 of the donors, about 180 million T cells yielded over 90 million unique TCR beta sequences and about 300 Gb of sequence data. Among under 450 genotyped donors of the cohort, an average of approximately 230,000 unique TCR beta nucleotide sequences were sequenced per donor, around 18% of them non-productive. About five DR-DQ haplotypes were treated as single units for association and clustering because of strong linkage in the cohort. A later analysis re-analyzed previously published TCR beta repertoires from 550 to 700 donors and added high-resolution HLA genotyping to study TCR occurrence patterns. Every repertoire in the discovery cohort had been generated on one and the same sequencing platform. The study combined high-throughput TCR immunosequencing, statistical association of individual TCRs with disease status, and machine learning to predict cytomegalovirus infection status. The study was designed to test whether signatures of past pathogen exposure could be identified by cataloging public T cell receptors. Along with the roughly 710-subject first cohort, a separate validation cohort of some 130 different subjects was used. Rather than drawing on any new phenotypic data, the later analysis identified candidate immune exposures from TCR beta sequences and the way those sequences occurred across donors. Class I and class II HLA loci were covered by the typing at four-digit resolution. The study profiled the T cell repertoires of under 850 subjects by immunosequencing and related them to cytomegalovirus serostatus. Donor age, sex, ethnicity and CMV serostatus were collected together with the repertoire data. Typing coverage varied by locus: roughly 629-630 donors for A, B, C, DRB1 and DQB1; roughly 510 for DQA1; more than 600 for DPA1; 450 to 480 for DPB1. Of the 350 to 400 genotyped donors, 65% to 90% fell in the genetic ancestry cluster associated with self-reported Caucasian donors. In a later genetic analysis, genome-wide SNP genotypes for 398 of the 666 donors were used, and that subset was treated as a discovery cohort. To decide whether each TCR beta V gene segment behaved as functional or pseudogenic, an earlier analysis of some 600 of the donors relied on high-throughput TCR beta sequencing. An early release that covered about 600 HLA-typed donors contained about 300 gigabases of sequencing data and about 84 million unique TCR sequences.

Remarks on this clone: It lacks a known antigen. No much larger clonotype is one base removed from it; base qualities were not supplied.

In total, fewer than 750 healthy bone marrow donors made up the cohort. All cohort members were sampled while nominally healthy, although unrecorded immune exposures were likely present. The donor was CMV seropositive and belonged to the group of 270 or so seropositive cohort members. Every donor gave a peripheral blood sample, and the peripheral blood mononuclear cells from that sample were used for TCR beta sequencing. The Qiagen DNeasy Blood Extraction Kit was used to extract genomic DNA from the blood cell samples. Results the study describes overall, beyond this receptor: In a later analysis, most CMV-associated TCR beta chains were found to appear HLA-restricted, with HLA associations seemingly driven largely by CMV exposure. A further reported finding was that TCR beta sequences accurately predicted the HLA-A and HLA-B alleles for most subjects in the first cohort. In a later analysis, TCR association rates were found to vary across HLA loci, with the most associated TCRs seen for DRB1 alleles and the fewest for HLA-C alleles. This cohort had only TCR beta chains sequenced, and the lack of alpha or paired-chain data limited which features could be detected. In vitro tests confirmed that a few of the cytomegalovirus-associated TCR beta chains recognize cytomegalovirus antigens. Cytomegalovirus status was reported to be diagnosed by the classifier with high specificity and sensitivity in both the original and validation cohorts. At a false discovery rate of 0.05, a later analysis linked around 17,000 TCR beta sequences to specific HLA alleles. According to a later genetic analysis, donors in an Asian-associated ancestry cluster had fewer N-insertions in productive TCRs than the approximately 700-donor mean. Correlated functional status among segregating V segments might be attributable to linkage disequilibrium, but an unknown experimental factor could not be ruled out. The earlier analysis of some 540 of the donors excluded about 16 rarely observed V segments, including chromosome 9 orphons, because counts were too low. A total of 150 or so TCR beta chains were listed by the study as associated with cytomegalovirus. Strong co-occurrence of HLA alleles, especially DR and DQ, made assigning TCR associations to individual alleles difficult. The 87-base-pair reads could not distinguish some IMGT-functional V segments, including TRBV6-2 and TRBV6-3, so those segments were excluded. The authors suggested that the approach could potentially be extended to other disease states and immunological phenotypes. A cluster of highly shared sequence variants was judged likely to be a technical artifact of the sequencing pipeline. Compared with equally common non-associated chains, HLA-associated TCR beta chains in a later analysis were more clonally expanded and had lower generation probabilities. HLA typing was unavailable for some donors at each locus, so association tests used only the typed subset. The only immune exposure information available for the cohort was CMV serostatus. Across donors, most TCR sequences were observed very rarely, whereas some public TCRs were present in many individuals. Roughly uniform sequencing depth across donors was assumed in presence/absence analyses, although this assumption may not hold. According to a later analysis, parvovirus B19, influenza, CMV and Epstein-Barr virus appeared linked to several top co-occurrence clusters. In a later genetic analysis, a missense DCLRE1C variant was associated with V-gene and J-gene trimming of TCR beta chains, and the association was replicated in an independent cohort. In an earlier analysis of 587 of the donors, most TCR beta V segments appeared in productive rearrangements about 90% or about 30% of the time, broadly matching IMGT annotations.

Libraries were constructed by the immunoSEQ multiplex PCR assay. For the multiplex PCR, a mixture combining 60 forward primers for TCR Vbeta segments and 13 reverse primers for TCR Jbeta segments was used. The CDR3 region of rearranged TCR beta genes was amplified from genomic DNA by a multiplex PCR assay. Amplified TCR beta libraries were sequenced as 87-base-pair reads on the Illumina HiSeq System. Per the authors' processing: A later analysis counted tens of millions of unique TCR beta chains across the 666 repertoires, and about 10 million of these chains were shared by at least two donors. Raw reads were error-corrected and collapsed into unique sequences by a nearest-neighbor algorithm in which closely related sequences were merged to remove PCR and sequencing errors. To assign V, D and J gene segments, CDR3 sequences were aligned to IMGT reference sequences. For a sequence to be retained, a match of at least six nucleotides to both a V gene segment and a J gene segment was required. A rearrangement counted as productive if the CDR3 had no stop codons and remained in frame with V and J, and every other rearrangement counted as non-productive. Following IMGT convention, CDR3 was defined as the stretch from the second conserved V-encoded cysteine to the conserved J-encoded phenylalanine. In an earlier analysis of more than 550 of the donors, sequences lacking an unambiguous match to a single V gene segment were excluded. An earlier analysis of fewer than 750 of the donors classified V segments as functional when productive rearrangements were above 56.7% and as segregating when the standard deviation between donors was above 5%. A statistical classification framework was developed to diagnose cytomegalovirus status using the catalog of TCR beta chain sequences. In a later analysis, TCR nucleotide sequences were compared against IMGT/GENE-DB human TR gene sequences so that V and J genes could be assigned. A later analysis assigned CDR3 sequences and most-parsimonious VDJ recombination scenarios with the TCRdist pipeline. In a later analysis, each TCR beta chain was defined by its CDR3 amino acid sequence together with its V-gene family, and reads lacking a unique V-gene family were excluded. A later analysis removed 592 highly shared, low-generation-probability nucleotide sequences to deal with suspected cross-contamination and a sequencing artifact. In a later analysis, a clonal expansion index was calculated for each public chain from normalized within-repertoire ranks of inferred template counts. In a later analysis, generation probabilities were computed using a VDJ recombination model fitted to out-of-frame rearrangements, and the results were checked against IGoR. In a later analysis, hypergeometric tests were used to score TCR-TCR, TCR-HLA and TCR-CMV co-occurrence, with a repertoire-size bias correction applied to TCR pairs. To estimate false discovery rates, a later analysis permuted the HLA or CMV assignments 20 times. In a later analysis, co-occurring TCRs were grouped using DBSCAN, with TCRdist sequence similarity added in when clustering inside HLA-allele-positive subsets. Repertoires with fewer than 30,000 or more than 120,000 public chains were left out of co-occurrence clustering, as were several repertoires with anomalous nucleotide sharing. TCRdb stores this immuneACCESS table with in-frame sequences only. Part of the clones is absent; in the studies checked, under half of the shortfall reflects unresolved V genes, and no reason is known for the rest. That table furnishes V, J and clone size, whereas the DNA furnished D and trimming. The sample yields about 130,000 clones; over 65% were counted once. In total, the top ten clones hold around 4% of the sample.

The germline V gene (reference sequence) supplies CDR1 SEHNR and CDR2 FQNEAQ. The CDR3 numbers 17 residues from cysteine through phenylalanine. Just CDR3 DNA is preserved here, 51 bases in frame from base 1. Germline trimming: 4 bases from V, 7 bases from J; junction bases outside gene matches: 12. The TCR comes from a man in his late teens or twenties in good health and CMV-seropositive. The V gene is TRBV7-9 and the J gene is TRBJ2-7; 14 bases in between match TRBD2. The specimen was PBMCs. CDR3 reads: CASSSQLTSGRAGEQYF. The bases are TGTGCCAGCAGCTCCCAACTGACTAGCGGGAGGGCCGGGGAGCAGTACTTC.